The clone carrying this T cell receptor beta chain appeared many times. Its antigen is currently unknown. This entry belongs to a study of T cell repertoires in cytomegalovirus infection. Overall study context: Indicated by public TCR beta signatures were CMV infection and matching HLA type. Notes on the study in general: HLA-C-restricted CMV clonotypes gave the most frequent clonotype in two of eight donors.

One entry per CDR3 protein, called by TCRdb with MiXCR from the reads. The repertoire holds almost 500,000 distinct CDR3 sequences, approximately 11% seen once, with 10% in the top ten. The TCR comes from a human donor in good health (CMV status not recorded). Some clones in this sample may be carry-over from other donors' samples. Sequences were obtained from PBMCs.

The CDR3 loop reads CASSLGSAETQYF. The CDR3 region has the DNA TGTGCCAGCAGCTTAGGAAGCGCAGAGACCCAGTACTTC. The rearrangement joins TRBV7-6 to TRBJ2-5; D remains ambiguous. The V gene's germline CDR1 is SGHVS and CDR2 FNYEAQ. V was trimmed by 1 base and J by 4 bases, leaving 7 bases between them. The CDR3 has 13 residues.